A single sample gave rise to the 30 T cell receptor beta chains below, sequenced in a study of post-analysis software for immune sequencing data. Study-wide points: In patients, TRBV5-6, TRBV5-1 and TRBV20-1 belonged to roughly 5 TRBV segments found more frequently than in controls.

Unique molecular identifiers had been added to the TCR beta cDNA libraries. A single record per CDR3 protein comes from TCRdb applying MiXCR to the PCR reads. The sample consists of more than 450,000 distinct CDR3 sequences, 34% of them appearing once. No antigen has been assigned to these receptors. Source material: blood. Receptors were obtained from a girl under 18 with multiple sclerosis.

V and J are TRBV5-4 and TRBJ2-5; 9 bases line up with TRBD1. The length of the CDR3 is 14 residues. Germline CDR1 reads SGHNT; CDR2 reads YYREEE (reference sequence). V was pared by 3 bases and J by 1 base, with 1 base of the junction left unmatched. CDR3 loop: CASSWTGAQETQYF. The CDR3 DNA reads TGTGCCAGCAGCTGGACAGGGGCCCAAGAGACCCAGTACTTC. Based on the CDR3 plus reference TRBV5-4 and TRBJ2-5, the full variable domain is ETGVTQSPTHLIKTRGQQVTLRCSSQSGHNTVSWYQQALGQGPQFIFQYYREEENGRGNFPPRFSGLQFPNYSSELNVNALELDDSALYLCASSWTGAQETQYFGPGTRLLVL.

This clonotype was observed at least ten times. The chain joins TRBV7-9 to TRBJ1-1; 7 bases are shared with TRBD1. CDR3 length: 15 amino acids. The ends lost 5 bases at V and 2 bases at J; junction bases unmatched: 8. In germline, CDR1 is SEHNR, CDR2 FQNEAQ (reference sequence). CDR3 in DNA: TGTGCCAGCAGCATCAACAGGGGCCTTAACACTGAAGCTTTCTTT. The encoded protein is CASSINRGLNTEAFF.

The genes are TRBV29-1 and TRBJ1-2; unclear D gene. This CDR3 region has 12 residues. CDR1 and CDR2 (germline): SQVTM, ANQGSEA. Trimming pared 2 bases from V and 6 bases from J, leaving 10 bases between. CDR3 nucleotides: TGCAGCGTTGAAAGTACGGTGGATGGCTACACCTTC. It is translated as CSVESTVDGYTF.

In its sample, this clonotype was seen a few times. V gene TRBV3-1 combines with J gene TRBJ2-5; D not resolved. CDR1 LGHDT and CDR2 YNNKEL come from the germline V gene (reference sequence). The CDR3 has 13 amino acids. Trimming left V 0 bases short and J 5 bases short, with 7 bases between. CDR3 residues: CASSQDQRETQYF. CDR3 DNA sequence: TGTGCCAGCAGCCAAGATCAACGGGAGACCCAGTACTTC.

The chain is built from TRBV27 and TRBJ2-7; D uncertain. The CDR3 is 13 amino acids. V gave up 6 bases and J gave up 0 bases, with 9 bases separating them. Germline CDR1 is MNHEY and CDR2 is SMNVEV (reference sequence). The CDR3 DNA reads TGTGCCAGCAGCCCCGTCGTCTCCTACGAGCAGTACTTC. Translated: CASSPVVSYEQYF.

This clonotype has just a few counts. The junction shows a germline mismatch at one end, possibly a read error. The gene calls are TRBV9 and TRBJ2-7; the D gene could be TRBD1 or TRBD2 (6 bases each). CDR3 length equals 17 residues. From germline, CDR1 is SGDLS and CDR2 YYNGEE. CDR3 residues: CASSVVASRGEDYEQYF. DNA of the CDR3: TGTGCCAGCAGTGTAGTAGCGTCGAGGGGGGAGGACTACGAGCAGTACTTC.

This clonotype was recorded a few times. This sequence joins TRBV10-3 and TRBJ2-7; D is possibly TRBD2 (7 bases). The V end lost 10 bases, the J end lost 3 bases, and 13 bases lay between the germline ends. This CDR3 region has 12 residues. CDR1 ENHRY and CDR2 SYGVKD come from the germline V gene. The CDR3 region is CATGGGGYEQYF. The CDR3 DNA sequence: TGTGCCACCGGGGGAGGGGGCTACGAGCAGTACTTC.

This clonotype was detected only a few times. The chain uses TRBV10-3 and TRBJ1-2, with 10 bases matching TRBD1. Losses at the gene ends were 7 bases for V and 5 bases for J; bases not matched to a gene: 7. There are 14 residues in the CDR3. Germline-derived CDR1 and CDR2 are ENHRY and SYGVKD. CDR3 protein: CAITEDRGAYGYTF. The CDR3 coding sequence is TGTGCCATCACCGAGGACAGGGGGGCGTATGGCTACACCTTC.

V usage is TRBV7-2 and J usage is TRBJ2-7, with TRBD2 identical over 8 bases. The J call could be wrong; TRBJ2-5 is a better fit for the DNA end. Per germline, CDR1 SGHTA and CDR2 FQGNSA. CDR3 size: 16 residues. The DNA of the CDR3 is TGTGCCAGCAGCTTGGCCAGCGGGGGTATGAGAGAGACCCAGTACTTC. Translated: CASSLASGGMRETQYF.

The rearrangement joins TRBV24-1 to TRBJ2-4, with 8 bases aligning to TRBD1. The CDR3 is 14 amino acids. Germline-derived CDR1 and CDR2 are KGHDR and SFDVKD. Germline trimming cut 5 bases from V and 12 bases from J; bases unmatched to any gene: 11. DNA for the CDR3: TGTGCCACCAGTGCCCATGGACAGGGCGTTCCTCAGTACTTC. Residues: CATSAHGQGVPQYF.

This clonotype was seen a handful of times. This chain uses TRBV3-1 with TRBJ2-7; no definite D call. CDR3 length: 12 residues. Germline loops: CDR1 LGHDT, CDR2 YNNKEL (reference sequence). V was shortened by 2 bases and J by 2 bases, with 4 bases between the two germline ends. The CDR3 here is CASSQSPYEQYF. The CDR3 DNA sequence: TGTGCCAGCAGCCAATCCCCCTACGAGCAGTACTTC.

This clonotype was found a few times. The gene calls are TRBV4-1 and TRBJ1-2, with TRBD1 matching over 9 bases. This CDR3 region has 16 residues. CDR1 and CDR2 from the germline V gene are MGHRA and YSYEKL. Trimming took 1 base from V and 8 from J; bases not matched to a gene: 11. CDR3 protein: CASSQGLRQGVWGYTF. CDR3 DNA sequence: TGCGCCAGCAGCCAAGGCCTGCGACAGGGGGTATGGGGCTACACCTTC.

The chain couples TRBV20-1 to TRBJ2-1; D not certain. The CDR3 is 14 amino acids. In germline, CDR1 is DFQATT, CDR2 SNEGSKA (reference sequence). Trimming took 6 bases from V and 3 from J, leaving 15 bases between them. Here the CDR3 reads CSASRRAGYNEQFF. CDR3 sequence (DNA): TGCAGTGCGAGTCGACGAGCAGGCTACAATGAGCAGTTCTTC.

The rearrangement uses TRBV3-1 and TRBJ1-2; D remains unclear. Germline lookup yields CDR1 LGHDT and CDR2 YNNKEL (reference sequence). V was clipped by 3 bases and J by 4 bases, with 9 bases between them. The CDR3 totals 13 residues. The CDR3 loop reads CASSQERTYGYTF. In DNA, the CDR3 is TGTGCCAGCAGCCAGGAACGGACCTATGGCTACACCTTC.

V is TRBV7-8 and J is TRBJ2-3; no definite D call. CDR1 and CDR2 (germline): SGHVS, FQNEAQ. This CDR3 has 13 amino acids. V was shortened by 4 bases and J by 0 bases, with 5 bases between the two germline ends. The CDR3 bases are TGTGCCAGCAGCTCCGAGAGCACAGATACGCAGTATTTT. Residues: CASSSESTDTQYF.

The gene calls are TRBV5-1 and TRBJ2-5, with D perhaps TRBD1 or TRBD2 (5 bases each). CDR1 and CDR2 (germline): SGHRS, YFSETQ. V shed 0 bases and J shed 7 bases, with 13 bases lying between them. The CDR3 is 14 amino acids. This chain's CDR3 is CASSLAGDEGTQYF. Written as DNA, the CDR3 is TGCGCCAGCAGCTTGGCCGGGGACGAGGGGACCCAGTACTTC.

The gene calls are TRBV4-2 and TRBJ1-2, with TRBD1 as a possible D gene (6 bases). This CDR3 region has 19 residues. V was pared by 0 bases and J by 4 bases, with 24 bases between. The V gene's germline CDR1 is LGHNA and CDR2 YNFKEQ. The CDR3 reads CASSQDSGGHTERVYGYTF. The CDR3, as DNA: TGTGCCAGCAGCCAAGATAGCGGGGGCCACACCGAACGAGTCTATGGCTACACCTTC.

Regarding this clonotype: A much larger clone sits a single nucleotide away, making a read error possible. The genes are TRBV3-1 and TRBJ2-5; 14 bases are shared with TRBD2. Losses at the gene ends were 3 bases for V and 6 bases for J; bases not matched to a gene: 15. This CDR3 contains 19 residues. Germline values: CDR1 LGHDT, CDR2 YNNKEL (reference sequence). The CDR3 bases are TGTGCCAGCAGCCACCCCGTGGGACTAGCGGGGGACCTGAGAAAGACCCAGTACTTC. Amino acids: CASSHPVGLAGDLRKTQYF.

This clonotype was seen ten or more times. This chain uses TRBV12-3 or TRBV12-4 with TRBJ2-3; 7 bases are shared with TRBD2. Trimming removed 2 bases from V and 2 bases from J; junction bases left unmatched: 4. There are 15 residues in the CDR3. The DNA for the CDR3 is TGTGCCAGCAGTTTAAGCGGGGTTACCACAGATACGCAGTATTTT. The encoded protein is CASSLSGVTTDTQYF.

The rearrangement joins TRBV5-1 to TRBJ2-7; tentatively, D is TRBD1 or TRBD2 (5 bases each). Near its end, the DNA agrees better with TRBJ2-5, so the J call may be wrong. Looked up from germline, CDR1 is SGHRS and CDR2 is YFSETQ. CDR3 length equals 12 residues. The CDR3 protein is CASREGPGTQYF. The DNA of the CDR3 is TGCGCCAGCAGAGAGGGGCCAGGGACCCAGTACTTC.

This clonotype showed up just a few times. V usage is TRBV5-1 and J usage is TRBJ1-2, with 11 bases matching TRBD1. With V trimmed by 3 bases and J by 8 bases, 9 bases remained unmatched. The CDR3 extends over 15 amino acids. Germline V lookup: CDR1 SGHRS, CDR2 YFSETQ. The CDR3 loop reads CASSSSGTGGEGYTF. As DNA, the CDR3 is TGCGCCAGCAGCTCGTCCGGGACAGGGGGAGAAGGCTACACCTTC.

There are a few counts of this clonotype. The chain uses TRBV5-6 and TRBJ1-2, with a weak D call TRBD1 (5 bases). CDR3 length: 18 residues. Trimming removed 1 base at V and 1 base at J, with 20 bases between. Germline loops: CDR1 SGHDT, CDR2 YYEEEE. CDR3: CASSLLPITGLFNYGYTF. CDR3 coding DNA: TGTGCCAGCAGCTTGCTACCAATTACGGGACTCTTTAACTATGGCTACACCTTC.

This clonotype was seen a few times. The chain links TRBV9 to TRBJ1-1; D is undetermined. Germline V gene lookup returns CDR1 SGDLS and CDR2 YYNGEE. This CDR3 has 12 residues. Trimming left V 0 bases short and J 2 bases short, with 2 bases between. The CDR3 bases are TGTGCCAGCAGCGTAGCTAACACTGAAGCTTTCTTT. Translated, it gives CASSVANTEAFF.

The table lists this clonotype with a few counts. J is TRBJ2-5 and V is TRBV5-6, with 7 positions matching TRBD2. The tail of the sequence fits TRBJ2-7 better, so the J call may be wrong. CDR3 length: 15 residues. Germline assignment: CDR1 SGHDT and CDR2 YYEEEE. The CDR3 spells CASSLGGGSGGEQYF. The CDR3 region has the DNA TGTGCCAGCAGCTTGGGGGGGGGTAGCGGCGGCGAGCAGTACTTC.

This clonotype occurred a few times. The chain has TRBV27 and TRBJ2-7, with D perhaps given as TRBD1 or TRBD2 (5 bases each). The CDR3 runs 13 residues. The germline V and J ends were trimmed by 4 bases and 6 bases, with 13 bases remaining between them. Germline CDR1 and CDR2: MNHEY and SMNVEV (reference sequence). The CDR3 bases are TGTGCCAGCAGTTGGGACCGAGATGCCGAGCAGTACTTC. It specifies CASSWDRDAEQYF.

This clonotype has just a few counts. This chain links TRBV29-1 with TRBJ2-5, with D perhaps given as TRBD1 or TRBD2 (5 bases each). The germline gives CDR1 SQVTM, CDR2 ANQGSEA. The V gene lost 2 bases and the J gene lost 5 bases, with 12 bases spanning the gap. The CDR3 runs 13 residues. This CDR3 is CSVEIRGWETQYF. In DNA form, the CDR3 reads TGCAGCGTTGAAATTCGGGGCTGGGAGACCCAGTACTTC.

This clonotype occurred a few times. This chain uses TRBV3-1 with TRBJ2-3; 7 nucleotides agree with TRBD2. Unmatched junction bases numbered 4, after V lost 4 bases and J lost 0 bases. In germline, CDR1 is LGHDT, CDR2 YNNKEL (reference sequence). This CDR3 region has 15 residues. The CDR3 protein is CASSPLRGSTDTQYF. In DNA form, the CDR3 reads TGTGCCAGCAGCCCTTTGCGGGGGAGCACAGATACGCAGTATTTT.

This clonotype was observed a handful of times. This chain joins TRBV4-1 and TRBJ1-1; D call uncertain. Germline CDR1 and CDR2: MGHRA and YSYEKL. Trimming took off 3 bases at V and 6 bases at J, with 11 bases between the two ends. The CDR3 covers 13 residues. CDR3 in amino acids: CASSQQGLPEAFF. The CDR3 DNA is TGCGCCAGCAGCCAGCAAGGGTTACCTGAAGCTTTCTTT.

A few counts support this clonotype. V is TRBV6-5 and J is TRBJ1-2; 8 nucleotides line up with TRBD1. CDR3 length equals 14 residues. J gave up 6 bases and V 6 bases, and 9 bases lay outside the gene matches. Germline loops: CDR1 MNHEY, CDR2 SVGAGI. The CDR3 region is CASSPGQVYHGYTF. CDR3 DNA sequence: TGTGCCAGCAGCCCGGGACAGGTTTACCATGGCTACACCTTC.

This clonotype has only a few counts. The gene calls are TRBV4-1 and TRBJ2-5, with a weak D call TRBD2 (6 bases). The germline gives CDR1 MGHRA, CDR2 YSYEKL. V shed 2 bases and J shed 2 bases, with 15 bases lying between them. The CDR3 has 16 residues. This CDR3 is CASSQLASDGQETQYF. DNA of the CDR3: TGCGCCAGCAGCCAACTAGCGTCGGACGGACAAGAGACCCAGTACTTC.